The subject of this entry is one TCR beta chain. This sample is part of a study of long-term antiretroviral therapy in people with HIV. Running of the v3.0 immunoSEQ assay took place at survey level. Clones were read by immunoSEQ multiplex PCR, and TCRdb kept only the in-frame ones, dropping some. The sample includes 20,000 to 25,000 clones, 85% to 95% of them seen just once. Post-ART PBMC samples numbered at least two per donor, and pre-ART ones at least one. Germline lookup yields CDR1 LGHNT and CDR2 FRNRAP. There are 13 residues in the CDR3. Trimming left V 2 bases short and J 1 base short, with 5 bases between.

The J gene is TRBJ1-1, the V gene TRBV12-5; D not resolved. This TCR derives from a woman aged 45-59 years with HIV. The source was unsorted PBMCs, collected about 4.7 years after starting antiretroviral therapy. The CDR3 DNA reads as TGTGCTAGTGGTTTGATGGCGAACACTGAAGCTTTCTTT. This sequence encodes CASGLMANTEAFF.